Ten or more counts support the clone carrying this TCR beta chain. Antigen unknown. The germline gives CDR1 SGDLS, CDR2 YYNGEE. Trimming shortened V by 4 bases and J by 0 bases, and 8 bases separated the two germline ends. CDR3 size: 14 residues. This record comes from a study of T-cell memory formation after mild COVID-19. Overall study context: Among the donors, TCR clusters were largely specific to each donor.

Points from the study as a whole: Some clones that responded turned up in pre-infection memory, which suggests that cross-reactive memory joined in. CD8+ contracting clones occupied EMRA, while CD4+ ones occupied mainly CM and EM.

From the 5' RACE reads, TCRdb called clonotypes with MiXCR, one entry per CDR3 protein. The repertoire includes 10,000 to 15,000 distinct CDR3 sequences, more than 12% of them detected once, and roughly 55% sits in the top ten. This receptor was obtained from a young man who had mild COVID-19 (a few samples of this study predate the infection). Cell type and time point are not known. Sequences were obtained from PBMCs or a T cell subset sorted from them (not recorded which). The chain couples TRBV9 to TRBJ1-5; D is unclear. The CDR3 nucleotides are TGTGCCAGCAGCCCTCTCAGTAGCAATCAGCCCCAGCATTTT. As protein: CASSPLSSNQPQHF.